One and the same sample provided the 21 T cell receptor beta chains below, sequenced in a study of blood T cell repertoires in COVID-19. Sequencing used immunoSEQ multiplex PCR; TCRdb keeps in-frame clones, though not all of them. The repertoire consists of some 160,000 clones, with around 89% occurring once and the leading ten covering approximately 2.8%. The sequencing input was peripheral blood. The receptor set was obtained from a man between 60 and 75 years old with acute or convalescent COVID-19.

This sequence joins TRBV4-1 and TRBJ2-1; D is possibly TRBD1 (5 bases). Trimming left V 1 base short and J 10 bases short, with 23 bases between. This CDR3 is 17 amino acids long. The germline V gene has CDR1 MGHRA and CDR2 YSYEKL. The CDR3 DNA sequence: TGCGCCAGCAGCCAAGTTACAGGCGCCCGTTTTTACAGCGAGCAGTTCTTC. This codes for CASSQVTGARFYSEQFF.

The V and J genes are TRBV7-2 and TRBJ2-3; 9 nucleotides line up with TRBD1. Trimming took 3 bases from V and 5 from J; bases not matched to a gene: 12. Germline V lookup: CDR1 SGHTA, CDR2 FQGNSA. The length of the CDR3 is 17 residues. The CDR3 loop is CASSFATSRTGVDTQYF. The CDR3 region has the DNA TGTGCCAGCAGCTTCGCCACCTCCCGGACAGGGGTAGATACGCAGTATTTT.

The V and J genes are TRBV19 and TRBJ1-2, with no clear D. The CDR3 is 13 amino acids. V was clipped by 7 bases and J by 4 bases, with 13 bases between them. Germline V gene lookup returns CDR1 LNHDA and CDR2 SQIVND (reference sequence). DNA for the CDR3: TGTGCCAGTACCTCAGCACGAGGCTATGGCTACACCTTC. It translates to CASTSARGYGYTF.

The J gene is TRBJ1-4, the V gene TRBV12-3 or TRBV12-4, with 8 bases lining up with TRBD1. V dropped 7 bases and J dropped 8; count of bases not matched to a gene: 6. There are 13 residues in the CDR3. The CDR3 nucleotides are TGTGCCAGCATGGGACAGGTTGGAGAAAAACTGTTTTTT. Translation gives CASMGQVGEKLFF.

In nucleotides, the CDR3 is TGTGCCAGCAGCCCCGGGGGGGGCTATGAAAAACTGTTTTTT. The encoded protein is CASSPGGGYEKLFF. The chain has TRBV5-4 and TRBJ1-4; D might be TRBD1 (6 bases). The CDR3 has 14 residues. Germline-derived CDR1 and CDR2 are SGHNT and YYREEE (reference sequence). The germline V and J ends were trimmed by 4 bases and 6 bases, with 13 bases remaining between them.

In DNA form, the CDR3 reads TGTGCCAGCAGTGCTCAGGGGCGCGGCTATGGCTACACCTTC. It yields the protein CASSAQGRGYGYTF. The rearrangement links TRBV27 to TRBJ1-2, with D perhaps matching TRBD1 (6 bases). Deletions cut 5 bases from V and 4 bases from J, with 14 bases between. The length of the CDR3 is 14 residues. From germline, CDR1 is MNHEY and CDR2 SMNVEV (reference sequence).

The rearrangement joins TRBV19 to TRBJ2-1; 8 positions match TRBD2. CDR1 is LNHDA and CDR2 is SQIVND in the germline V gene (reference sequence). The CDR3 spans 16 residues. The V and J ends lost 1 base and 6 bases, in that order; junction bases with no gene match: 8. CDR3: CASSIAGGAGTNEQFF. CDR3 bases: TGTGCCAGTAGTATAGCCGGGGGGGCAGGGACCAATGAGCAGTTCTTC.

V usage is TRBV27 and J usage is TRBJ1-2, with 7 bases lining up with TRBD1. The germline gives CDR1 MNHEY, CDR2 SMNVEV (reference sequence). J was trimmed by 8 bases and V by 5 bases; bases with no gene match: 8. This CDR3 is 13 amino acids long. This CDR3 is CASSPRDSSGYTF. DNA of the CDR3: TGTGCCAGCAGTCCCCGGGACAGTAGCGGCTACACCTTC.

This clone was seen only once. The chain recombines TRBV2 with TRBJ1-3; D is uncertain. The germline V gene encodes CDR1 SNHLY and CDR2 FYNNEI. The CDR3 has 14 residues. Trimming pared 6 bases from V and 0 bases from J, leaving 9 bases between. The CDR3 sequence: CASRPEYSGNTIYF. The CDR3 DNA reads TGTGCCAGCAGGCCAGAATACTCTGGAAACACCATATATTTT.

The chain recombines TRBV19 with TRBJ1-2; a possible D gene is TRBD1 (6 bases). Trimming stripped 3 bases from V and 2 bases from J, with 16 bases between. Germline V lookup: CDR1 LNHDA, CDR2 SQIVND (reference sequence). This CDR3 is 16 amino acids long. Here the CDR3 reads CASSMIARGVNYGYTF. The CDR3 nucleotides read TGTGCCAGTAGTATGATCGCCAGGGGAGTCAACTATGGCTACACCTTC. Filled out from reference TRBV19 and TRBJ1-2, the complete variable domain reads DGGITQSPKYLFRKEGQNVTLSCEQNLNHDAMYWYRQDPGQGLRLIYYSQIVNDFQKGDIAEGYSVSREKKESFPLTVTSAQKNPTAFYLCASSMIARGVNYGYTFGSGTRLTVV.

The chain couples TRBV5-6 to TRBJ2-7; no clear D gene. Trimming took 4 bases from V and 3 from J, leaving 14 bases between them. This CDR3 contains 14 residues. Germline V gene lookup returns CDR1 SGHDT and CDR2 YYEEEE. The CDR3 here is CASSLQAGSYEQYF. The CDR3 coding sequence is TGTGCCAGCAGCCTCCAGGCAGGCAGCTACGAGCAGTACTTC.

The rearrangement links TRBV11-2 to TRBJ1-3; 10 bases align to TRBD1. Germline V lookup: CDR1 SGHAT, CDR2 FQNNGV. CDR3 length: 15 residues. Trimming removed 6 bases from V and 4 bases from J; junction bases left unmatched: 6. CDR3 in DNA: TGTGCCAGCAGTTATGGACAGGGGGTAGGAAACACCATATATTTT. Translating gives CASSYGQGVGNTIYF.

The genes are TRBV5-1 and TRBJ1-2; TRBD1 is a possible D gene (5 bases). V gave up 4 bases and J gave up 5 bases, with 12 bases separating them. The V gene's germline CDR1 is SGHRS and CDR2 YFSETQ. The CDR3 consists of 13 residues. The CDR3 DNA sequence: TGCGCCAGCAGCCCCACAGGAACTTATGGCTACACCTTC. It codes for CASSPTGTYGYTF.

This chain links TRBV2 with TRBJ2-7, with 8 bases matching TRBD1. Trimming took 6 bases from V and 3 from J; bases not matched to a gene: 7. CDR1 and CDR2 (germline): SNHLY, FYNNEI. CDR3 length: 14 amino acids. The CDR3 region is CASRVTGGNYEQYF. In DNA, the CDR3 is TGTGCCAGCAGGGTTACAGGGGGAAACTACGAGCAGTACTTC.

V and J are TRBV4-1 and TRBJ1-5; perhaps TRBD1 as D (5 bases). The CDR3 totals 14 residues. The germline CDR1 and CDR2 sequences are MGHRA and YSYEKL. Trimming shortened V by 2 bases and J by 3 bases, and 8 bases separated the two germline ends. CDR3 region: CASSQSTANQPQHF. DNA for the CDR3: TGCGCCAGCAGCCAATCGACAGCCAATCAGCCCCAGCATTTT.

The rearrangement uses TRBV6-1 and TRBJ2-1, with no clear D. Trimming cost V 1 base and J 6 bases, with 4 bases left between them. Germline-derived CDR1 and CDR2 are MNHNS and SASEGT. The CDR3 loop spans 12 amino acids. CDR3 nucleotides: TGTGCCAGCAGTGAAGGGGCCAATGAGCAGTTCTTC. Translating gives CASSEGANEQFF.

V gene TRBV18 combines with J gene TRBJ1-2; TRBD1 is a possible D gene (6 bases). The CDR3 covers 15 residues. Between the trimmed V and J ends, which lost 3 bases and 2 bases, there was a span of 13 bases. Germline V CDR1 and CDR2: KGHSH, LQKENI. The CDR3 coding sequence is TGTGCCAGCTCACCCCCCGGGACATTCAACTATGGCTACACCTTC. Residues: CASSPPGTFNYGYTF.

The chain joins TRBV2 to TRBJ2-7, with a possible D match to TRBD1 (5 bases). Germline CDR1 reads SNHLY; CDR2 reads FYNNEI. The CDR3 covers 14 residues. Trimming removed 6 bases from V and 0 bases from J, with 12 bases in between. For the CDR3, the DNA is TGTGCCAGCAGGGTCCCCACAGGCTCCTACGAGCAGTACTTC. As protein: CASRVPTGSYEQYF.

The chain joins TRBV3-1 (or the pseudogene TRBV3-2) to TRBJ1-1; TRBD1 matches 7 bases. The J segment lost 4 bases and the V segment lost 2 bases, leaving 4 bases of the junction unmatched. Per the germline V gene, CDR1 is LGHDT and CDR2 is YNNKEL (reference sequence). This CDR3 is built from 14 residues. The CDR3 loop reads CASSQLRQGTEAFF. CDR3 DNA: TGTGCCAGCAGCCAACTCCGACAGGGCACTGAAGCTTTCTTT.

This chain uses TRBV10-3 with TRBJ2-2; D not resolved. The V and J ends lost 6 bases and 1 base respectively, with 9 bases between them. CDR1 is ENHRY, CDR2 SYGVKD, per germline. This CDR3 contains 14 residues. The CDR3 DNA is TGTGCCATCAGGACTGTCTTGAACACCGGGGAGCTGTTTTTT. Amino acid sequence: CAIRTVLNTGELFF.

The chain couples TRBV3-1 (or the pseudogene TRBV3-2) to TRBJ2-1, with 10 bases that match TRBD2. The J segment lost 5 bases and the V segment lost 4 bases, leaving 11 bases of the junction unmatched. This CDR3 spans 17 amino acids. Germline V gives CDR1 LGHDT, CDR2 YNNKEL (reference sequence). CDR3 region: CASSPSWSGGGHNEQFF. In DNA, the CDR3 is TGTGCCAGCAGCCCCTCTTGGAGCGGGGGGGGCCACAATGAGCAGTTCTTC.